These 3 T cell receptor beta chains were sequenced from one sample in a study of blood T cell repertoires in COVID-19. Some clones are missing from TCRdb's copy, which holds only in-frame ones; the method was immunoSEQ multiplex PCR. The repertoire consists of some 90,000 clones, with 75% to 90% occurring once and the leading ten covering over 9%. The sequenced sample consisted of peripheral blood. Source of these receptors: a woman between 65 and 79 years old with acute or convalescent COVID-19.

J is TRBJ1-4 and V is TRBV5-1; 11 bases agree with TRBD1. The germline CDR1 and CDR2 sequences are SGHRS and YFSETQ. V shed 1 base, J shed 10 bases, and the junction held 6 bases outside the gene matches. The CDR3 consists of 15 residues. The CDR3 loop is CASSLSGTGGVKLFF. In nucleotides, the CDR3 is TGCGCCAGCAGCTTGTCCGGGACAGGGGGTGTAAAACTGTTTTTT.

The chain employs TRBV28 and TRBJ1-3; possible D gene TRBD1, 5 bases. The CDR3 totals 16 residues. V was cut by 4 bases and J by 5 bases, with 18 bases left in between. The germline V gene has CDR1 MDHEN and CDR2 SYDVKM. CDR3 DNA sequence: TGTGCCAGCAGTTCGGTCCTTCGGGGGATGAGAAACACCATATATTTT. This encodes CASSSVLRGMRNTIYF.

This clone was observed a handful of times. The chain uses TRBV30 and TRBJ2-7, with 7 bases identical to TRBD1. V shed 2 bases and J 0 bases; nucleotides not matched to a gene: 4. This CDR3 contains 14 residues. Germline V gene lookup returns CDR1 GTSNPN and CDR2 SVGIG (reference sequence). CDR3 coding DNA: TGTGCCTGGAGTCTGGCAGGGGGCTCCTACGAGCAGTACTTC. This translates into CAWSLAGGSYEQYF.